Given below is one T cell receptor beta chain in context. Its antigen is as yet unknown. This sample is part of a study of lymphopenia after photon versus proton radiotherapy. Study findings and constraints: Relative stability marked proton patients; photon patients lost diversity and naive cells.

V lost 2 bases and J 6 bases, leaving 8 bases between the germline ends. The germline CDR1 and CDR2 sequences are MNHEY and SVGAGI. The CDR3 consists of 13 residues. Only in-frame clones appear in the TCRdb table, and some are missing; sequencing was by immunoSEQ multiplex PCR. Of about 160,000 clones listed, approximately 91% are singletons. Sample: peripheral blood, taken from a patient treated with photon-based radiotherapy. The chain employs TRBV6-5 and TRBJ2-1; unclear D gene. The receptor was isolated from a man over 45 with gastric cancer. The CDR3 protein is CASSYGSPNEQFF. CDR3 in DNA: TGTGCCAGCAGTTACGGTAGCCCCAATGAGCAGTTCTTC.